Following are 2 T cell receptor beta chains from one sample sequenced in a study of blood T cell repertoires in COVID-19 (dated by TCRdb to the early 2020s). Receptor amplification or capture employed the immunoSEQ multiplex PCR assay. The source is immuneACCESS, and TCRdb retained only in-frame sequences with V and J called. Part of the clones is not carried over; for the studies checked, unresolved V genes explain less than half of this, and the remainder is unexplained. Across this sample there are around 80,000 clones, with around 79% seen only once. More than 10% of the sample lies in the top ten. Sample: peripheral blood. These receptor sequences come from a man older than 75 with acute or convalescent COVID-19.

A few counts support this clone. V is TRBV19 and J is TRBJ2-2; perhaps TRBD2 as D (5 bases). There are 13 residues in the CDR3. The V gene's germline CDR1 is LNHDA and CDR2 SQIVND (reference sequence). V lost 7 bases, J lost 6 bases, and 12 bases lay in between. CDR3 coding DNA: TGTGCCAGTACCCCCGGAGGCGCCGGGGAGCTGTTTTTT. Translated: CASTPGGAGELFF. Looking up the rest from reference TRBV19 and TRBJ2-2 gives the full variable domain: DGGITQSPKYLFRKEGQNVTLSCEQNLNHDAMYWYRQDPGQGLRLIYYSQIVNDFQKGDIAEGYSVSREKKESFPLTVTSAQKNPTAFYLCASTPGGAGELFFGEGSRLTVL.

The chain has TRBV25-1 and TRBJ2-5; TRBD1 matches 7 bases. CDR1 is MGHDK and CDR2 is SYGVNS in the germline V gene. There are 15 residues in the CDR3. V trimming: 4 bases; J trimming: 2 bases; junction bases outside the gene matches: 7. In DNA form, the CDR3 reads TGTGCCAGCAGTGCGACAGGGTTGAATCAAGAGACCCAGTACTTC. Residues: CASSATGLNQETQYF.